These 30 T cell receptor beta chains came from one sample sequenced in a study of T cells expressing NK-cell markers. TCRdb re-called the 5' RACE reads and shows each CDR3 protein once, DNA omitted. The repertoire table contains fewer than 550,000 distinct CDR3 sequences. What was sequenced was blood T cells: a sorted CD56 or NKG2C T cell subset, CD4+ or CD8+ T cells, or bulk PBMC T cells (not recorded which). The receptors shown here come from a woman aged 50 to 60 in good health.

V and J are TRBV4-2 and TRBJ2-1; TCRdb indicates TRBD2, and absent DNA this call remains unverified. Germline CDR1 LGHNA, CDR2 YNFKEQ. This CDR3 contains 16 residues. CDR3 sequence: CASSPSGTSYGSEQFF.

This chain links TRBV24-1 with TRBJ2-2; TCRdb picks TRBD2, but there is no DNA to check that call. The CDR3 has 17 residues. Germline assignment: CDR1 KGHDR and CDR2 SFDVKD. CDR3 residues: CATSDILAGDGTGELFF.

The chain uses TRBV20-1 and TRBJ2-5; the TCRdb D gene call, TRBD2, has no DNA to confirm it. Per the germline V gene, CDR1 is DFQATT and CDR2 is SNEGSKA (reference sequence). This CDR3 has 13 amino acids. The CDR3: CSAGLVPQETQYF.

CDR3 residues: CASSQTPGPLYEQYF. The gene calls are TRBV3-1 and TRBJ2-7; absent DNA, TCRdb's TRBD1 call cannot be checked. Germline CDR1 reads LGHDT; CDR2 reads YNNKEL (reference sequence). The CDR3 has 15 residues.

This chain connects TRBV6-5 to TRBJ2-6; the D gene TCRdb calls, TRBD1, cannot be checked with no DNA. Germline values: CDR1 MNHEY, CDR2 SVGAGI. CDR3 length: 13 residues. CDR3: CASGQGLLNVLTF.

V gene TRBV6-5 combines with J gene TRBJ2-3; with no DNA, the TCRdb D assignment of TRBD2 cannot be verified. This CDR3 is built from 14 residues. Looked up from germline, CDR1 is MNHEY and CDR2 is SVGAGI. The CDR3 spells CASSVASGRDTQYF.

The chain links TRBV19 to TRBJ2-3; TCRdb indicates TRBD1, and absent DNA this call remains unverified. Germline assignment: CDR1 LNHDA and CDR2 SQIVND (reference sequence). This CDR3 has 15 residues. Here the CDR3 reads CASSPARTRGDTQYF.

This chain uses TRBV12-3 or TRBV12-4 with TRBJ2-3; TCRdb's D gene call, TRBD1, goes unchecked for lack of DNA. The CDR3 has 14 amino acids. CDR3 sequence reads: CASRQAVYTDTQYF.

The chain joins TRBV12-3 or TRBV12-4 to TRBJ2-1; no DNA is available, so the TRBD1 call from TCRdb remains unchecked. This CDR3 spans 14 amino acids. This CDR3 reads CASSFLGDYNEQFF.

The rearrangement joins TRBV12-3 or TRBV12-4 to TRBJ2-3; TCRdb's D call of TRBD1 is untestable without DNA. The CDR3 has 15 amino acids. CDR3 loop: CASSLGLGGTDTQYF.

CDR3 residues: CASSHSGRAVETQYF. This chain joins TRBV3-1 and TRBJ2-5; the TRBD2 assignment by TCRdb is unverifiable without DNA. The CDR3 extends over 15 amino acids. Germline CDR1 and CDR2: LGHDT and YNNKEL (reference sequence).

The chain employs TRBV3-1 and TRBJ2-1; TCRdb names TRBD2, which stays unverified in the absence of DNA. CDR1 LGHDT and CDR2 YNNKEL come from the germline V gene (reference sequence). The CDR3 is 15 residues long. CDR3 residues: CASSHRTSGSGEQFF.

The J gene is TRBJ1-1, the V gene TRBV3-1; TCRdb designates TRBD1, a call that cannot be tested without DNA. Germline V CDR1 and CDR2: LGHDT, YNNKEL (reference sequence). There are 16 residues in the CDR3. The CDR3 sequence is CASSLIPGTANTEAFF.

The J gene is TRBJ1-5, the V gene TRBV12-3 or TRBV12-4. This CDR3 is built from 13 residues. The CDR3 reads CASTRGSNQPQHF.

This CDR3 reads CASSFAVDRFSYEQYF. The V gene is TRBV5-1, the J gene TRBJ2-7; TCRdb's D call of TRBD1 is untestable without DNA. The germline V gene encodes CDR1 SGHRS and CDR2 YFSETQ. The CDR3 sequence is 16 residues long.

This chain joins TRBV12-3 or TRBV12-4 and TRBJ1-1; TCRdb returns TRBD1, unconfirmable since there is no DNA. The CDR3 loop spans 14 amino acids. CDR3 protein: CASGEFGGNTEAFF.

The chain has TRBV3-1 and TRBJ1-1; TCRdb's D call of TRBD1 is untestable without DNA. The CDR3 covers 15 residues. Germline loops: CDR1 LGHDT, CDR2 YNNKEL (reference sequence). CDR3 protein: CASRPTNRMNTEAFF.

V gene TRBV5-6 combines with J gene TRBJ1-2; the TRBD1 assignment by TCRdb is unverifiable without DNA. Germline CDR1 and CDR2: SGHDT and YYEEEE. The CDR3 contains 12 residues. Here the CDR3 reads CASSGTVDGYTF.

The chain employs TRBV20-1 and TRBJ1-1; TCRdb picks TRBD1, but there is no DNA to check that call. In germline, CDR1 is DFQATT, CDR2 SNEGSKA (reference sequence). The CDR3 totals 15 residues. CDR3 sequence reads: CSASSWGHMNTEAFF.

This chain's CDR3 is CASGGGTSGKFF. The chain is built from TRBV7-8 and TRBJ2-1; TCRdb returns TRBD2, unconfirmable since there is no DNA. The CDR3 contains 12 residues. Germline assignment: CDR1 SGHVS and CDR2 FQNEAQ.

The genes are TRBV3-1 and TRBJ2-1; TCRdb's assignment of TRBD2 cannot be checked, as there is no DNA. Germline CDR1 LGHDT, CDR2 YNNKEL (reference sequence). This CDR3 is 17 amino acids long. CDR3 protein: CASSQEQRRENGNEQFF.

The rearrangement joins TRBV21-1 to TRBJ2-1; TCRdb lists TRBD1, though no DNA is available to test this call. TRBV21-1 is given as a pseudogene. This CDR3 spans 17 amino acids. CDR3 in amino acids: CASSSPRRQGGRNEQFF.

The chain has TRBV3-1 and TRBJ1-1. The CDR3 sequence is 11 residues long. The germline gives CDR1 LGHDT, CDR2 YNNKEL (reference sequence). The CDR3 region is CASSSVVEAFF.

This chain uses TRBV28 with TRBJ1-1; with no DNA, the TCRdb D assignment of TRBD1 cannot be verified. There are 12 residues in the CDR3. Germline CDR1 and CDR2: MDHEN and SYDVKM. CDR3 sequence: CASSGQEDEAFF.

The chain uses TRBV29-1 and TRBJ2-7. The CDR3 is made up of 14 amino acids. CDR1 SQVTM and CDR2 ANQGSEA come from the germline V gene. CDR3 region: CSVQGSPSNNEQYF.

This chain uses TRBV11-1 with TRBJ2-2; absent DNA, TCRdb's TRBD2 call cannot be checked. The V gene's germline CDR1 is SGHAT and CDR2 FQDESV (reference sequence). This CDR3 spans 15 amino acids. The CDR3 region is CASSSPGLQNGELFF.

The rearrangement joins TRBV25-1 to TRBJ2-3; TCRdb's D gene call, TRBD1, goes unchecked for lack of DNA. This CDR3 contains 15 residues. Germline lookup yields CDR1 MGHDK and CDR2 SYGVNS. This CDR3 reads CASSGDRGGTDTQYF.

The rearrangement joins TRBV7-9 to TRBJ2-1; TCRdb returns TRBD1, unconfirmable since there is no DNA. This CDR3 spans 15 amino acids. From germline, CDR1 is SEHNR and CDR2 FQNEAQ (reference sequence). CDR3 loop: CASSFRGLGYNEQFF.

The V call is TRBV11-1, the J call TRBJ2-1; absent DNA, TCRdb's TRBD2 call cannot be checked. This CDR3 contains 15 residues. In germline, CDR1 is SGHAT, CDR2 FQDESV (reference sequence). This CDR3 reads CASSPVSSGYNEQFF.

The chain employs TRBV18 and TRBJ1-4. The CDR3 has 16 residues. CDR1 is KGHSH and CDR2 is LQKENI in the germline V gene. CDR3 sequence: CASSPSNDGSNEKLFF.